Below, 26 T cell receptor beta chains from the same sample are listed, as sequenced in a study of blood T cell repertoires in COVID-19. Produced via immunoSEQ multiplex PCR; TCRdb's table is partial and in-frame only. Of under 70,000 clones in the sample, 80% to 95% were seen once. Sequenced material: peripheral blood. These TCRs come from a human donor with active COVID-19. The donor label of this sample is uncertain.

This chain joins TRBV28 and TRBJ2-7; 10 bases line up with TRBD2. With 5 bases clipped from V and 2 bases from J, the junction kept 6 bases outside the gene matches. CDR3 length equals 15 residues. The V gene's germline CDR1 is MDHEN and CDR2 SYDVKM. CDR3: CASSPIAGGPYEQYF. CDR3 DNA sequence: TGTGCCAGCAGTCCTATAGCGGGAGGTCCCTACGAGCAGTACTTC.

V is TRBV19 and J is TRBJ1-2; 12 nucleotides line up with TRBD1. V was pared by 5 bases and J by 7 bases, with 8 bases of the junction left unmatched. CDR3 length: 15 amino acids. Germline V gene lookup returns CDR1 LNHDA and CDR2 SQIVND (reference sequence). CDR3 in DNA: TGTGCCAGTAGTTCTCTCGGGACAGGGGGCGGTGGCTACACCTTC. Its translation is CASSSLGTGGGGYTF.

The chain employs TRBV10-3 and TRBJ1-2, with D possibly matching TRBD1 (6 bases). Germline assignment: CDR1 ENHRY and CDR2 SYGVKD. Trimming took off 0 bases at V and 4 bases at J, with 9 bases between the two ends. The CDR3 covers 14 residues. CDR3 bases: TGTGCCATCAGTGAGTCGGTCAGGGGCTATGGCTACACCTTC. Protein: CAISESVRGYGYTF.

The V call is TRBV19, the J call TRBJ1-2; 10 positions agree with TRBD1. V lost 3 bases to trimming and J lost 2 bases; unmatched junction nucleotides: 0. In germline, CDR1 is LNHDA, CDR2 SQIVND (reference sequence). CDR3 length: 14 residues. DNA for the CDR3: TGTGCCAGTAGTATGGGACAGGGGAACTATGGCTACACCTTC. Translated: CASSMGQGNYGYTF.

The chain couples TRBV5-8 to TRBJ1-5; D is perhaps TRBD1 (6 bases). Trimming removed 0 bases at V and 3 bases at J, with 10 bases between. CDR1 and CDR2 (germline): SGHTS, YDEGEE. The CDR3 totals 15 residues. CDR3: CASSLEPGDNQPQHF. The CDR3 DNA reads TGTGCCAGCAGCTTGGAGCCAGGGGACAATCAGCCCCAGCATTTT.

V usage is TRBV27 and J usage is TRBJ2-1; 7 nucleotides match TRBD1. Trimming took 3 bases from V and 6 from J; bases not matched to a gene: 8. Looked up from germline, CDR1 is MNHEY and CDR2 is SMNVEV (reference sequence). The length of the CDR3 is 15 residues. Here the CDR3 DNA reads TGTGCCAGCAGTTTCCGGGACAGAGTCCCCAATGAGCAGTTCTTC. Its translation: CASSFRDRVPNEQFF.

This sequence joins TRBV27 and TRBJ1-1; D not resolved. This CDR3 region has 13 residues. With 1 base removed from V and 3 bases from J, the gap between germline ends came to 6 bases. The germline gives CDR1 MNHEY, CDR2 SMNVEV (reference sequence). The CDR3 spells CASSLFIHTEAFF. Written as DNA, the CDR3 is TGTGCCAGCAGTTTATTTATCCACACTGAAGCTTTCTTT.

The rearrangement uses TRBV6-2 or TRBV6-3 and TRBJ2-1, with D possibly TRBD1 on 5 matching bases. CDR3 length equals 12 residues. Trimming removed 0 bases at V and 9 bases at J, with 6 bases between. Germline V gives CDR1 MNHEY, CDR2 SVGEGT. CDR3 loop: CASSYSGPEQFF. The DNA for the CDR3 is TGTGCCAGCAGTTACTCGGGGCCTGAGCAGTTCTTC.

This chain uses TRBV5-1 with TRBJ1-1; 7 bases are a match to TRBD1. This CDR3 spans 15 amino acids. In germline, CDR1 is SGHRS, CDR2 YFSETQ. J gave up 4 bases and V 4 bases, and 10 bases lay outside the gene matches. The CDR3 DNA sequence: TGCGCCAGCAGCCGGTCGACAGGGCAGCGCACTGAAGCTTTCTTT. Translation gives CASSRSTGQRTEAFF.

The chain combines TRBV2 with TRBJ2-3; D uncertain. The CDR3 consists of 16 residues. V dropped 3 bases and J dropped 0 bases, with 13 bases sitting between them. The germline CDR1 and CDR2 sequences are SNHLY and FYNNEI. The CDR3 DNA follows: TGTGCCAGCAGTGAGCGGCGGCGGAGTAGCACAGATACGCAGTATTTT. Translation: CASSERRRSSTDTQYF.

The genes are TRBV7-9 and TRBJ1-6; D perhaps matches TRBD1 (6 bases). The CDR3 covers 15 residues. Per the germline V gene, CDR1 is SEHNR and CDR2 is FQNEAQ (reference sequence). Trimming left V 5 bases short and J 5 bases short, with 13 bases between. The CDR3 is CASSERDTDNSPLHF. In DNA form, the CDR3 reads TGTGCCAGCAGCGAGCGGGACACAGATAATTCACCCCTCCACTTT.

The V and J genes are TRBV5-1 and TRBJ1-1, with D possibly TRBD1 on 6 matching bases. This CDR3 contains 15 residues. Germline values: CDR1 SGHRS, CDR2 YFSETQ. V was cut by 4 bases and J by 5 bases, with 18 bases left in between. For the CDR3, the DNA is TGCGCCAGCAGCCAGAGTCTTCCAGGGACAACTGAAGCTTTCTTT. Amino acids: CASSQSLPGTTEAFF. Drawing the rest from reference TRBV5-1 and TRBJ1-1, the complete variable domain is KAGVTQTPRYLIKTRGQQVTLSCSPISGHRSVSWYQQTPGQGLQFLFEYFSETQRNKGNFPGRFSGRQFSNSRSEMNVSTLELGDSALYLCASSQSLPGTTEAFFGQGTRLTVV.

The J gene is TRBJ2-2, the V gene TRBV19; D gene uncertain. The germline V and J ends were trimmed by 7 bases and 3 bases, with 15 bases remaining between them. The V gene's germline CDR1 is LNHDA and CDR2 SQIVND (reference sequence). The CDR3 is 15 amino acids. CDR3 coding DNA: TGTGCCAGTAAACAAACGGCGGTTGACACCGGGGAGCTGTTTTTT. It codes for CASKQTAVDTGELFF.

The rearrangement links TRBV11-2 to TRBJ1-2, with TRBD1 matching over 11 bases. Germline CDR1 SGHAT, CDR2 FQNNGV. The CDR3 has 16 residues. V trimming: 4 bases; J trimming: 0 bases; junction bases outside the gene matches: 4. CDR3 nucleotide sequence: TGTGCCAGCAGCTACGGGACAGGGGGGACTAACTATGGCTACACCTTC. Translated, it gives CASSYGTGGTNYGYTF.

V gene TRBV28 combines with J gene TRBJ2-7; possibly TRBD2 for D (5 bases). The length of the CDR3 is 13 residues. Between the trimmed V and J ends, which lost 11 bases and 6 bases, there was a span of 20 bases. From germline, CDR1 is MDHEN and CDR2 SYDVKM. CDR3 amino acids: CAGSLTEGSEQYF. CDR3 DNA: TGTGCCGGCTCTTTGACCGAAGGGAGCGAGCAGTACTTC. Together with reference TRBV28 and TRBJ2-7, the CDR3 gives the full variable domain: DVKVTQSSRYLVKRTGEKVFLECVQDMDHENMFWYRQDPGLGLRLIYFSYDVKMKEKGDIPEGYSVSREKKERFSLILESASTNQTSMYLCAGSLTEGSEQYFGPGTRLTVT.

This clone occurred a few times. The chain recombines TRBV10-1 with TRBJ1-5; D perhaps matches TRBD1 (6 bases). CDR1 and CDR2 (germline): WNHNN, SYGVQD (reference sequence). The CDR3 runs to 17 residues. Trimming pared 6 bases from V and 2 bases from J, leaving 20 bases between. For the CDR3, the DNA is TGCGCCAGCAGGCGAGTAAAAAGGGACAAGGGCAATCAGCCCCAGCATTTT. This sequence encodes CASRRVKRDKGNQPQHF.

The chain employs TRBV19 and TRBJ1-2; 8 bases align to TRBD1. Germline trimming cut 4 bases from V and 6 bases from J; bases unmatched to any gene: 1. There are 12 residues in the CDR3. CDR1 and CDR2 from the germline V gene are LNHDA and SQIVND (reference sequence). The CDR3, as DNA: TGTGCCAGTAGTACAGGGGGCCATGGCTACACCTTC. It yields the protein CASSTGGHGYTF.

The rearrangement uses TRBV10-3 and TRBJ1-2, with TRBD1 identical over 9 bases. V gave up 7 bases and J gave up 5 bases; unmatched junction bases: 14. Germline V gives CDR1 ENHRY, CDR2 SYGVKD. This CDR3 has 16 amino acids. CDR3: CAINDGTGNLWYGYTF. The CDR3 bases are TGTGCCATCAATGACGGGACAGGGAATCTTTGGTATGGCTACACCTTC.

The V gene is TRBV5-8, the J gene TRBJ1-2; D not resolved. Germline V gives CDR1 SGHTS, CDR2 YDEGEE. The CDR3 covers 11 residues. V gave up 4 bases and J gave up 7 bases, with 8 bases separating them. This chain's CDR3 is CASSPRGGYTF. The CDR3 coding sequence is TGTGCCAGCAGCCCCCGCGGTGGCTACACCTTC.

The genes are TRBV6-5 and TRBJ1-3, with D possibly matching TRBD1 (6 bases). CDR3 length: 14 amino acids. Germline V lookup: CDR1 MNHEY, CDR2 SVGAGI. V lost 7 bases, J lost 0 bases, and 10 bases lay in between. CDR3 bases: TGTGCCAGCATAGGGGGGGACTCTGGAAACACCATATATTTT. As protein: CASIGGDSGNTIYF.

V gene TRBV27 combines with J gene TRBJ1-2; 8 bases align to TRBD1. Unmatched junction bases numbered 10, after V lost 3 bases and J lost 1 base. The germline gives CDR1 MNHEY, CDR2 SMNVEV (reference sequence). This CDR3 region has 17 residues. CDR3 amino acids: CASSFRPHGQGNYGYTF. CDR3 bases: TGTGCCAGCAGTTTTCGCCCTCACGGACAGGGTAACTATGGCTACACCTTC.

V and J are TRBV9 and TRBJ2-3; 7 positions match TRBD1. The CDR3 covers 15 residues. The ends lost 4 bases at V and 1 base at J; junction bases unmatched: 6. Germline CDR1 reads SGDLS; CDR2 reads YYNGEE. Here the CDR3 reads CASSSRDSRTDTQYF. The CDR3 DNA sequence: TGTGCCAGCAGCTCCCGGGACAGTCGCACAGATACGCAGTATTTT.

V gene TRBV19 combines with J gene TRBJ1-1, with D perhaps matching TRBD1 (5 bases). Trimming shortened V by 3 bases and J by 5 bases, and 13 bases separated the two germline ends. There are 14 residues in the CDR3. The germline gives CDR1 LNHDA, CDR2 SQIVND (reference sequence). The CDR3 nucleotides read TGTGCCAGTAGTATCACCCAGGGCAGGACTGAAGCTTTCTTT. Its protein product is CASSITQGRTEAFF.

The rearrangement joins TRBV6-6 to TRBJ2-7; weak D call: TRBD2 (5 bases). Trimming shortened V by 5 bases and J by 2 bases, and 7 bases separated the two germline ends. The germline V gene has CDR1 MNHNY and CDR2 SVGAGI (reference sequence). The CDR3 loop spans 12 amino acids. DNA of the CDR3: TGTGCCAGCAGTCCCGGGACCTACGAGCAGTACGTC. The encoded protein is CASSPGTYEQYV.

The chain recombines TRBV6-2 or TRBV6-3 with TRBJ2-4, with 7 nucleotides matching TRBD1. V lost 0 bases, J lost 4 bases, and 0 bases stayed unmatched. The CDR3 has 14 residues. Germline lookup yields CDR1 MNHEY and CDR2 SVGEGT. For the CDR3, the DNA is TGTGCCAGCAGTTACTCGGACAGGAAAAACATTCAGTACTTC. Translated: CASSYSDRKNIQYF.

The chain uses TRBV28 and TRBJ2-7, with 7 bases that match TRBD2. V shed 3 bases and J 4 bases; nucleotides not matched to a gene: 6. The CDR3 is 14 amino acids. Per the germline V gene, CDR1 is MDHEN and CDR2 is SYDVKM. The CDR3 loop reads CASSLGGALYEQYF. The CDR3 DNA is TGTGCCAGCAGTTTGGGAGGGGCCCTTTACGAGCAGTACTTC.